These T cell receptor beta chains were read from a single sample in a study of response to subunit inactivated influenza vaccine. From the RT-PCR reads, TCRdb called clonotypes with MiXCR, one entry per CDR3 protein. The data hold almost 600,000 distinct CDR3 sequences, with around 15% observed a single time. This specimen consisted of PBMCs from blood, obtained 11 to 12 days after vaccination. The origin of the receptors is a man in his forties or fifties who received an inactivated influenza vaccine. CDR3s include the opening cysteine and the closing phenylalanine or tryptophan. The D gene is left open where the match is weak. Rows give clone size only sometimes, using once, few, many, or a class for an expanded clone.

clone_size: few
j_call: TRBJ1-2
v_call: TRBV19
d_call: TRBD1
cdr3_nt: TGTGCCAGTAGTCCTCCAGGGGGGCTTGGCTACACCTTC
cdr3_aa: CASSPPGGLGYTF

clone_size: -
j_call: TRBJ2-3
v_call: TRBV9
d_call: -
cdr3_nt: TGTGCCAGCAGCGTAGCGTTAGCAGGTGGTACAGATACGCAGTATTTT
cdr3_aa: CASSVALAGGTDTQYF

clone_size: -
j_call: TRBJ2-3
v_call: TRBV20-1
d_call: -
cdr3_nt: TGCAGTGCCCCTTTTCTCCGCGCAGATACGCAGTATTTT
cdr3_aa: CSAPFLRADTQYF

clone_size: few
j_call: TRBJ2-2
v_call: TRBV9
d_call: TRBD1
cdr3_nt: TGTGCCAGCAGCGTAGAGACAGGGGAGAACACCGGGGAGCTGTTTTTT
cdr3_aa: CASSVETGENTGELFF

clone_size: many
j_call: TRBJ2-5
v_call: TRBV12-3/TRBV12-4
d_call: TRBD1
cdr3_nt: TGTGCCAGCAGTCCACGGGACAGGGAAGAGACCCAGTACTTC
cdr3_aa: CASSPRDREETQYF

clone_size: -
j_call: TRBJ2-7
v_call: TRBV6-1
d_call: -
cdr3_nt: TGTGCCAGCAGTGAATCTGGACCACCTTCCCAGTACTTC
cdr3_aa: CASSESGPPSQYF

clone_size: -
j_call: TRBJ1-1
v_call: TRBV28
d_call: -
cdr3_nt: TGTGCCAGCAGTTTACCGGGTTTTGAAGCTTTCTTT
cdr3_aa: CASSLPGFEAFF

clone_size: -
j_call: TRBJ1-2
v_call: TRBV28
d_call: -
cdr3_nt: TGTGCCAGCAGTTTATTGGGGCAGGGTTTGGTCAACTATGGCTACACCTTC
cdr3_aa: CASSLLGQGLVNYGYTF

clone_size: many
j_call: TRBJ2-7
v_call: TRBV6-2/TRBV6-3
d_call: TRBD2
cdr3_nt: TGTGCCAGCAGTCCAACTATCGGACTAGCGGGAGGGTTTTCGCACTACGAGCAGTACTTC
cdr3_aa: CASSPTIGLAGGFSHYEQYF

clone_size: -
j_call: TRBJ2-7
v_call: TRBV7-9
d_call: -
cdr3_nt: TGTGCCAGCAGCTTAGCGACAAACTACGAGCAGTACTTC
cdr3_aa: CASSLATNYEQYF

clone_size: few
j_call: TRBJ2-5
v_call: TRBV7-9
d_call: -
cdr3_nt: TGTGCCAGCAGCTTCCTAGGGAAAAGGGAGACCCAGTACTTC
cdr3_aa: CASSFLGKRETQYF

clone_size: few
j_call: TRBJ2-3
v_call: TRBV6-5
d_call: -
cdr3_nt: TGTGCCAGCAGTTACTCGCGGTCAGGGGCGACATCGGATACGCAGTATTTT
cdr3_aa: CASSYSRSGATSDTQYF

clone_size: -
j_call: TRBJ2-3
v_call: TRBV9
d_call: TRBD2
cdr3_nt: TGTGCCAGCAGCCGGGACTATGGCGTAGATACGCAGTATTTT
cdr3_aa: CASSRDYGVDTQYF

clone_size: few
j_call: TRBJ2-7
v_call: TRBV20-1
d_call: -
cdr3_nt: TGCAGTGCTGAAGAGTTGCCAGTCGGGGGAACGACCTACGAGCAGTACTTC
cdr3_aa: CSAEELPVGGTTYEQYF

clone_size: -
j_call: TRBJ2-1
v_call: TRBV2
d_call: -
cdr3_nt: TGTGCCAGCAGAGGGGGGGGAGGGGCTTACAATGAGCAGTTCTTC
cdr3_aa: CASRGGGGAYNEQFF

clone_size: many
j_call: TRBJ2-3
v_call: TRBV12-3/TRBV12-4
d_call: -
cdr3_nt: TGTGCCAGCAGTTTTTTTAGGGGCACAGATACGCAGTATTTT
cdr3_aa: CASSFFRGTDTQYF

clone_size: -
j_call: TRBJ2-5
v_call: TRBV7-2
d_call: TRBD2
cdr3_nt: TGTGCCAGCAGCCCGCGGACTAGCGGGGCGGAGACCCAGTACTTC
cdr3_aa: CASSPRTSGAETQYF

clone_size: few
j_call: TRBJ2-7
v_call: TRBV20-1
d_call: -
cdr3_nt: TGCAGTGCTAGATTGGGAGGACCCTCCTACGAGCAGTACTTC
cdr3_aa: CSARLGGPSYEQYF

clone_size: few
j_call: TRBJ2-1
v_call: TRBV12-3/TRBV12-4
d_call: TRBD1
cdr3_nt: TGTGCCAGCAGTGCCCAGGGGACAGTCTACAATGAGCAGTTCTTC
cdr3_aa: CASSAQGTVYNEQFF

clone_size: many
j_call: TRBJ2-2
v_call: TRBV15
d_call: -
cdr3_nt: TGTGCCACCAGCAGAAATACCGGGGAGCTGTTTTTT
cdr3_aa: CATSRNTGELFF

clone_size: -
j_call: TRBJ2-1
v_call: TRBV10-3
d_call: -
cdr3_nt: TGTGCCATCGTTACAGTTTCCTACAATGAGCAGTTCTTC
cdr3_aa: CAIVTVSYNEQFF

clone_size: -
j_call: TRBJ2-2
v_call: TRBV20-1
d_call: TRBD1
cdr3_nt: TGCAGTGCTAGGAACCCTCTTGTTCGCAGGGGGCACACCGGGGAGCTGTTTTTT
cdr3_aa: CSARNPLVRRGHTGELFF

clone_size: -
j_call: TRBJ1-5
v_call: TRBV4-2
d_call: -
cdr3_nt: TGTGCCAGCAGCCAAGATGAGGCGGCTCAGCCCCAGCATTTT
cdr3_aa: CASSQDEAAQPQHF

clone_size: -
j_call: TRBJ1-1
v_call: TRBV14
d_call: -
cdr3_nt: TGTGCCAGCACCAAGGGGACGGAGGCTTTCTTT
cdr3_aa: CASTKGTEAFF

clone_size: -
j_call: TRBJ2-3
v_call: TRBV5-1
d_call: TRBD2
cdr3_nt: TGCGCCAGCAGACATGGGACTAGCGGGAGTGTAGATACGCAGTATTTT
cdr3_aa: CASRHGTSGSVDTQYF

clone_size: few
j_call: TRBJ2-7
v_call: TRBV6-1
d_call: TRBD2
cdr3_nt: TGTGCCAGCAGCGGACTAGCCTCACCATACGAGCAGTACTTC
cdr3_aa: CASSGLASPYEQYF

clone_size: few
j_call: TRBJ2-7
v_call: TRBV4-3
d_call: -
cdr3_nt: TGCGCCAGCAGCCAAGATAGGTATACCGAGCAGTACTTC
cdr3_aa: CASSQDRYTEQYF

clone_size: few
j_call: TRBJ2-5
v_call: TRBV20-1
d_call: -
cdr3_nt: TGCAGTGGATGGCGGACCCAAGAGACCCAGTACTTC
cdr3_aa: CSGWRTQETQYF

clone_size: few
j_call: TRBJ1-6
v_call: TRBV10-2
d_call: -
cdr3_nt: TGCGCCAGCAGTGTATCGGGTAATTCACCCCTCCACTTT
cdr3_aa: CASSVSGNSPLHF

clone_size: -
j_call: TRBJ1-5
v_call: TRBV12-3/TRBV12-4
d_call: TRBD1
cdr3_nt: TGTGCCAGCAGTATCGACAGGGCGGGGCAGCCCCAGCATTTT
cdr3_aa: CASSIDRAGQPQHF

clone_size: -
j_call: TRBJ1-6
v_call: TRBV14
d_call: -
cdr3_nt: TGTGCCAGCAGCTACAGTTCGGATAATTCACCCCTCCACTTT
cdr3_aa: CASSYSSDNSPLHF

clone_size: -
j_call: TRBJ2-5
v_call: TRBV20-1
d_call: TRBD1
cdr3_nt: TGCAGTGCCCACAGGGGGCAAGAGACCCAGTACTTC
cdr3_aa: CSAHRGQETQYF

clone_size: many
j_call: TRBJ2-2
v_call: TRBV5-1
d_call: -
cdr3_nt: TGCGCCAGCAGCTTATCACAGGCGAACACCGGGGAGCTGTTTTTT
cdr3_aa: CASSLSQANTGELFF

clone_size: many
j_call: TRBJ1-1
v_call: TRBV7-9
d_call: -
cdr3_nt: TGTGCCAGCAGCCTACGGAATTTGAACACTGAAGCTTTCTTT
cdr3_aa: CASSLRNLNTEAFF

clone_size: once
j_call: TRBJ2-1
v_call: TRBV18
d_call: -
cdr3_nt: TGTGCCAGCTCACCGCTGATGTATGGGGCTGATGAGCAGTTCTTC
cdr3_aa: CASSPLMYGADEQFF

clone_size: few
j_call: TRBJ2-1
v_call: TRBV9
d_call: TRBD1
cdr3_nt: TGTGCCAGCAGCGTTCGGGACAGGGGTGAGCAGTTCTTC
cdr3_aa: CASSVRDRGEQFF

clone_size: few
j_call: TRBJ2-7
v_call: TRBV12-3/TRBV12-4
d_call: TRBD2
cdr3_nt: TGTGCCAGCAGTCTTCTAGCGGGAAGCGAGCAGTACTTC
cdr3_aa: CASSLLAGSEQYF

clone_size: few
j_call: TRBJ2-2
v_call: TRBV11-2
d_call: -
cdr3_nt: TGTGCCAGCAGCTATCAGGTTGGGAACACCGGGGAGCTGTTTTTT
cdr3_aa: CASSYQVGNTGELFF

clone_size: few
j_call: TRBJ1-5
v_call: TRBV6-2/TRBV6-3
d_call: -
cdr3_nt: TGTGCCAGCAGTTACGGTCTGTGGGGAGACAATCAGCCCCAGCATTTT
cdr3_aa: CASSYGLWGDNQPQHF

clone_size: few
j_call: TRBJ1-2
v_call: TRBV20-1
d_call: -
cdr3_nt: TGCAGTGCTAGCCATGGACGGAGTTATGGCTACACCTTC
cdr3_aa: CSASHGRSYGYTF

clone_size: many
j_call: TRBJ2-2
v_call: TRBV4-1
d_call: -
cdr3_nt: TGCGCCAGCAGCCATACAGGGGAGGATGGGGAGCTGTTTTTT
cdr3_aa: CASSHTGEDGELFF

clone_size: few
j_call: TRBJ1-3
v_call: TRBV10-3
d_call: TRBD1
cdr3_nt: TGTGCCATCAGCCGGGACAGGGTAGACACCATATATTTT
cdr3_aa: CAISRDRVDTIYF

clone_size: -
j_call: TRBJ2-1
v_call: TRBV7-8
d_call: -
cdr3_nt: TGTGCCAGCAGCTCACCGGGTGCGGGGGCCTGGCAGTTCTTC
cdr3_aa: CASSSPGAGAWQFF

clone_size: -
j_call: TRBJ2-1
v_call: TRBV6-1
d_call: TRBD1
cdr3_nt: TGTGCCAGCAGTGAAGGGTGGGACAGGGGCGTGAATGAGCAGTTCTTC
cdr3_aa: CASSEGWDRGVNEQFF

clone_size: -
j_call: TRBJ2-3
v_call: TRBV27
d_call: -
cdr3_nt: TGTGCCAGCAGGTCAAGTATTAGCACAGATACGCAGTATTTT
cdr3_aa: CASRSSISTDTQYF

clone_size: few
j_call: TRBJ2-1
v_call: TRBV3-1
d_call: -
cdr3_nt: TGTGCCAGCAGCTATGGCGGGTATGAGCAGTTCTTC
cdr3_aa: CASSYGGYEQFF

clone_size: many
j_call: TRBJ2-5
v_call: TRBV12-3/TRBV12-4
d_call: -
cdr3_nt: TGTGCCAGCAGAAGGGACACCCAAGAGACCCAGTACTTC
cdr3_aa: CASRRDTQETQYF

clone_size: -
j_call: TRBJ1-1
v_call: TRBV11-2
d_call: -
cdr3_nt: TGTGCCAGCAGCCCGGAAACTGAAGCTTTCTTT
cdr3_aa: CASSPETEAFF

clone_size: few
j_call: TRBJ2-7
v_call: TRBV6-1
d_call: -
cdr3_nt: TGTGCCAGCAGTGAAGGCAGGGGTCACTACGAGCAGTACTTC
cdr3_aa: CASSEGRGHYEQYF

clone_size: few
j_call: TRBJ2-2
v_call: TRBV7-9
d_call: -
cdr3_nt: TGTGCCTCAAACCGGGCCCCCAGGACCGGGGAGCTGTTTTTT
cdr3_aa: CASNRAPRTGELFF

clone_size: -
j_call: TRBJ1-5
v_call: TRBV2
d_call: -
cdr3_nt: TGTGCCAGCAGTGAAGATTTAGGGGATCAGCCCCAGCATTTT
cdr3_aa: CASSEDLGDQPQHF

clone_size: few
j_call: TRBJ2-2
v_call: TRBV12-3/TRBV12-4
d_call: -
cdr3_nt: TGTGCCAGCAGTTTAGGGGCAGGGAGCGCCGGGGAGCTGTTTTTT
cdr3_aa: CASSLGAGSAGELFF